The 5 T cell receptor beta chains below come from one sample, sequenced in a study of CD8 T cells in ankylosing spondylitis. TCRdb used MiXCR to reprocess the 5' RACE reads, holding one entry per CDR3 protein. The table lists a few hundred thousand distinct CDR3 sequences, 18% of them singletons, with about a third in the top ten. Sequences were obtained from blood, either unsorted or a sorted T cell fraction (not recorded which). These receptors all come from a male donor with ankylosing spondylitis or in good health (not recorded which).

There are many counts of this clonotype. The chain recombines TRBV24-1 with TRBJ2-3; TRBD1 agrees at 7 bases. Germline CDR1 reads KGHDR; CDR2 reads SFDVKD. The CDR3 length is 16 residues. V dropped 3 bases and J dropped 4; count of bases not matched to a gene: 9. The CDR3 DNA follows: TGTGCCACCAGTGATGGAAGGACAGGACTCTCAGATACGCAGTATTTT. This translates into CATSDGRTGLSDTQYF.

This clonotype was recorded once. Here the CDR3 reads CASSEGRHSYNEQFF. In DNA, the CDR3 is TGTGCCAGCAGCGAGGGACGACACTCCTACAATGAGCAGTTCTTC. This chain uses TRBV6-4 with TRBJ2-1; D may correspond to TRBD1 or TRBD2 (5 bases each). Germline V lookup: CDR1 MRHNA, CDR2 SNTAGT. V was clipped by 6 bases and J by 0 bases, with 12 bases between them. This CDR3 contains 15 residues.

The chain is built from TRBV9 and TRBJ2-1; 7 bases match TRBD2. The CDR3 has 14 residues. CDR1 and CDR2 from the germline V gene are SGDLS and YYNGEE. The junction had 6 bases not matched to a gene; V was cut back by 0 bases and J by 9 bases. The CDR3 DNA is TGTGCCAGCAGCGTAGAGCGGGACCGACCTGAGCAGTTCTTC. Translated: CASSVERDRPEQFF.

The V call is TRBV29-1, the J call TRBJ2-2, with 11 bases lining up with TRBD2. J was trimmed by 1 base and V by 6 bases; bases with no gene match: 16. The CDR3 length is 19 residues. From germline, CDR1 is SQVTM and CDR2 ANQGSEA. DNA for the CDR3: TGCAGCGTGACCCCCCACCCAACTAGCGGGGGAAGGAACACCGGGGAGCTGTTTTTT. Residues: CSVTPHPTSGGRNTGELFF.

This clonotype was counted ten times or more. The chain links TRBV29-1 to TRBJ2-3, with D perhaps matching TRBD2 (6 bases). The V gene lost 7 bases and the J gene lost 2 bases, with 16 bases spanning the gap. This CDR3 region has 14 residues. CDR1 and CDR2 from the germline V gene are SQVTM and ANQGSEA. Here the CDR3 DNA reads TGCAGCGATATCGGGACTCAGACCACAGATACGCAGTATTTT. This gives the protein CSDIGTQTTDTQYF.